The rows below give T cell receptor beta chains drawn from one sample of a study of T cell responses to AZD1222 COVID-19 vaccine. Only in-frame clones appear in the TCRdb table, and some are missing; sequencing was by immunoSEQ multiplex PCR. The repertoire holds fewer than 150,000 clones, with 85% to 90% as singletons. Here the sequenced sample was peripheral blood, taken on day 0 of AZD1222 vaccination. Source of these receptors: an adult in good health. The CDR3 runs from the conserved cysteine through the conserved F or W. The D gene is left open where the match is weak. Clone size is given for some rows only: seen once, a few or many times, or a class if the clone is expanded.

TRBV3-1/TRBV3-2,-,-,TRBJ2-1,TGTGCCAGCAGCCAAGTGAAGCAGGGTGAGCAGTTCTTC,CASSQVKQGEQFF
TRBV19,-,-,TRBJ1-1,TGTGCCAGCCTCCCGGGCAGGGAGATTGGGTACACTGAAGCTTTCTTT,CASLPGREIGYTEAFF
TRBV27,-,TRBD1,TRBJ2-7,TGTGCCAGCAGTCCTCCGGGACAGCCCTACGAGCAGTACTTC,CASSPPGQPYEQYF
TRBV7-7,-,TRBD1,TRBJ2-6,TGTGCCAGCAGCGAGGGACAGGGAAAGGGGCCTGGGGCCAACGTCCTGACTTTC,CASSEGQGKGPGANVLTF
TRBV5-1,-,-,TRBJ2-1,TGCGCCAGCAGCTTTGGGGGGCCGGTCTCCTACAATGAGCAGTTCTTC,CASSFGGPVSYNEQFF
TRBV11-2,once,-,TRBJ2-6,TGTGCCAGCAGCTTAGTGGGGCGCGGGGCCAACGTCCTGACTTTC,CASSLVGRGANVLTF
TRBV19,-,-,TRBJ2-7,TGTGCCAGTTGTGGGGGACCGAGAGCACCCTACGAGCAGTACTTC,CASCGGPRAPYEQYF
TRBV3-1/TRBV3-2,once,-,TRBJ1-5,TGTGCCAGCAGCCCCCTTGGGGTTCAGCCCCAGCATTTT,CASSPLGVQPQHF
TRBV4-1,-,-,TRBJ1-6,TGCGCCAGCAGCCAAGGCATATTTAAGATCTCCTATAATTCACCCCTCCACTTT,CASSQGIFKISYNSPLHF
TRBV6-6,few,-,TRBJ1-2,TGTGCCAGCAAAAAGGGGGGGTCAGAGGACTATGGCTACACCTTC,CASKKGGSEDYGYTF
TRBV20-1,-,-,TRBJ1-2,TGCAGTGCTAGTCTTACCGGGACGGCGCCTTATGGCTACACCTTC,CSASLTGTAPYGYTF
TRBV28,-,TRBD2,TRBJ2-1,TGTGCCAGCAAACAAACTAGCGGGGGCGGATACAATGAGCAGTTCTTC,CASKQTSGGGYNEQFF
TRBV11-2,-,-,TRBJ1-1,TGTGCCAGCAGCTCGCTACAGGGCTCGACTGAAGCTTTCTTT,CASSSLQGSTEAFF
TRBV27,-,-,TRBJ2-5,TGTGCCAGCAGTTTATTTGCGGGTAGCCAAGAGACCCAGTACTTC,CASSLFAGSQETQYF
TRBV6-6,-,TRBD1,TRBJ1-2,TGTGCCAGCAGACCCGGGACAGGGGGCGACTATGGCTACACCTTC,CASRPGTGGDYGYTF
TRBV29-1,-,-,TRBJ2-7,TGCAGCGTTGACGACAGGTACGAGCAGTACTTC,CSVDDRYEQYF
TRBV27,-,-,TRBJ1-4,TGTGCCAGCAGTTTCGCAGCCATAGGATTGCCAACTAATGAAAAACTGTTTTTT,CASSFAAIGLPTNEKLFF
TRBV5-1,few,TRBD1,TRBJ1-2,TGCGCCAGCTCACCCGATGGGAGACAGGGGGCGAGGGACTATGGCTACACCTTC,CASSPDGRQGARDYGYTF
TRBV11-2,once,TRBD2,TRBJ2-7,TGTGCCAGCAGCTCGAGCGGGAGGGCCTACGAGCAGTACTTC,CASSSSGRAYEQYF
TRBV5-1,-,-,TRBJ1-2,TGCGCCAGCAGCTTGGGGATGGTGATTGACTATGGCTACACCTTC,CASSLGMVIDYGYTF
TRBV19,-,TRBD2,TRBJ2-7,TGTGCCAGTACTCCGGCGGGGGGACTCTACGAGCAGTACTTC,CASTPAGGLYEQYF
TRBV5-1,-,-,TRBJ1-3,TGCGCCAGCAGCTTGTTCCACGGGACAAGGGGCGGAAACACCATATATTTT,CASSLFHGTRGGNTIYF
TRBV7-2,few,TRBD1,TRBJ2-2,TGTGCCAGCAGCTTAGTCAGGGGGAGCACCGGGGAGCTGTTTTTT,CASSLVRGSTGELFF
TRBV9,-,TRBD1,TRBJ1-3,TGTGCCAGCAGCCCTGGGACAGCCGGAAACACCATATATTTT,CASSPGTAGNTIYF
TRBV7-9,once,-,TRBJ2-3,TGTGCCAGCAGCCCTCGGACGGACACAGATACGCAGTATTTT,CASSPRTDTDTQYF
TRBV5-5,-,-,TRBJ2-1,TGTGCCAGCAGCCCGGAGCGGACATACAGCTCCTACAATGAGCAGTTCTTC,CASSPERTYSSYNEQFF
TRBV5-4,-,TRBD1,TRBJ1-2,TGTGCCAGCAGCTTGGAACAGGGACAGATGGGAGGCTACACCTTC,CASSLEQGQMGGYTF
TRBV9,few,-,TRBJ1-1,TGTGCCAGCAGCCCCAGAGGCATGAACACTGAAGCTTTCTTT,CASSPRGMNTEAFF
TRBV5-4,-,TRBD1,TRBJ2-5,TGTGCCAGCAGCTTCCCGGGACAGCGTACGGAGACCCAGTACTTC,CASSFPGQRTETQYF
TRBV5-1,-,-,TRBJ1-5,TGCGCCAGCAGCATTACAGGGAGTAGCAATCAGCCCCAGCATTTT,CASSITGSSNQPQHF
TRBV6-5,-,-,TRBJ1-1,TGTGCCAGCAAAAACCTCGACTGGAACACTGAAGCTTTCTTT,CASKNLDWNTEAFF
TRBV11-2,-,TRBD1,TRBJ1-2,TGTGCCAGCAGCTCCTATCGGTCAACGGACAGGGATTGGCACTATGGCTACACCTTC,CASSSYRSTDRDWHYGYTF
TRBV19,-,TRBD2,TRBJ2-7,TGTGCCAGTAGTATAGATGGACTAGCCCAAAGCGAGCAGTACTTC,CASSIDGLAQSEQYF
TRBV19,-,-,TRBJ2-2,TGTGCCAGTAAACTCAGGGGGGCCGCCGGGGAGCTGTTTTTT,CASKLRGAAGELFF
TRBV10-2,-,-,TRBJ1-2,TGCGCCAGCAGCGCGGGACCCATCCCCTCTAACTATGGCTACACCTTC,CASSAGPIPSNYGYTF
TRBV5-8,-,-,TRBJ1-5,TGTGCCAGCAGCGGAATATGGGGCAATCAGCCCCAGCATTTT,CASSGIWGNQPQHF
TRBV5-1,-,TRBD2,TRBJ2-2,TGCGCCAGCAGCTTGTGGACTAGCGGGAGTAGGTTTGGCACCGGGGAGCTGTTTTTT,CASSLWTSGSRFGTGELFF
TRBV5-1,few,-,TRBJ1-2,TGCGCCAGCAGCTTGACCCCTCTTGGTCCCCCCCATCTCCATGGCTACACCTTC,CASSLTPLGPPHLHGYTF
TRBV6-6,-,-,TRBJ1-6,TGTGCCACCGGACAGAGTAATTCACCCCTCCACTTT,CATGQSNSPLHF